A selection of T cell receptor beta chains follows, all from one sample in a study of vaccination and CD4 T cells after COVID-19. TCRdb passed the PCR reads through MiXCR, listing each CDR3 protein once. Of 8,500 to 10,000 distinct CDR3 sequences listed, approximately 60% are singletons. These receptors have no known antigen. Sequencing was performed on CD4+ T cells from blood, cultured in vitro. These receptor sequences come from a human donor in good health. Both conserved end residues are part of each CDR3. The D gene is left open where the match is weak. Size values are once, few and many counts, or a class for expanded clones, and some rows have none.

j_call	v_call	clone_size	d_call	cdr3_aa	cdr3_nt
TRBJ1-1	TRBV20-1	NA	TRBD1	CSAEDRAVADEAFF	TGCAGTGCTGAGGACAGGGCCGTTGCGGATGAAGCTTTCTTT
TRBJ2-7	TRBV6-5	NA	TRBD2	CASSSLAGGRDEQYF	TGTGCCAGCAGTTCATTAGCGGGAGGACGGGACGAGCAGTACTTC
TRBJ2-3	TRBV7-2	NA	TRBD1	CASSRGQGRGTDTQYF	TGTGCCAGCAGCCGAGGACAGGGTCGGGGCACAGATACGCAGTATTTT
TRBJ2-5	TRBV7-2	NA	NA	CASSPRGTQYF	TGTGCCAGCAGCCCCCGTGGGACCCAGTACTTC
TRBJ1-5	TRBV6-1	NA	TRBD1	CASSRQGSNSNQPQHF	TGTGCCAGCAGCCGACAGGGCTCTAATAGCAATCAGCCCCAGCATTTT
TRBJ2-5	TRBV20-1	NA	NA	CSASDPGGSSMAQYF	TGCAGTGCTAGCGATCCGGGCGGCAGTTCAATGGCCCAGTACTTC
TRBJ2-5	TRBV6-1	NA	TRBD1	CASSEIGTGYQETQYF	TGTGCCAGCAGTGAAATCGGGACAGGGTATCAAGAGACCCAGTACTTC
TRBJ2-3	TRBV5-4	NA	TRBD2	CASSRTSAVTDTQYF	TGTGCCAGCAGCCGGACTAGCGCTGTCACAGATACGCAGTATTTT
TRBJ2-5	TRBV11-2	NA	TRBD2	CASSLSGGSGETQYF	TGTGCCAGCAGCTTATCGGGCGGGAGCGGAGAGACCCAGTACTTC
TRBJ1-1	TRBV7-6	NA	TRBD1	CASSDREGTEAFF	TGTGCCAGCAGCGACAGGGAGGGCACTGAAGCTTTCTTT
TRBJ1-1	TRBV7-9	NA	NA	CASSLDGGEAFF	TGTGCCAGCAGCTTAGACGGGGGCGAAGCTTTCTTT
TRBJ2-5	TRBV7-2	NA	NA	CASSLAGFQETQYF	TGTGCCAGCAGCTTAGCGGGGTTCCAAGAGACCCAGTACTTC
TRBJ2-2	TRBV11-3	NA	NA	CASSPDPKTGELFF	TGTGCCAGCAGCCCAGACCCAAAAACCGGGGAGCTGTTTTTT
TRBJ2-1	TRBV7-2	NA	TRBD2	CASSPVAGVRNEQFF	TGTGCCAGCAGCCCCGTAGCGGGAGTGAGGAATGAGCAGTTCTTC
TRBJ1-1	TRBV7-2	few	TRBD1	CASRLDRDRITNTEAFF	TGTGCCAGCAGACTCGACCGGGACAGGATTACGAACACTGAAGCTTTCTTT
TRBJ1-1	TRBV5-4	few	NA	CASSVHSGILTEAFF	TGTGCCAGCAGCGTACACTCAGGGATTCTAACTGAAGCTTTCTTT
TRBJ2-3	TRBV7-2	NA	NA	CASSAPTKSTDTQYF	TGTGCCAGCAGCGCGCCGACCAAGTCGACAGATACGCAGTATTTT
TRBJ2-3	TRBV5-8	NA	NA	CASSLEGQNTDTQYF	TGTGCCAGCAGCTTGGAGGGCCAAAACACAGATACGCAGTATTTT
TRBJ1-2	TRBV27	NA	TRBD1	CASSLLGLTGADDGYTF	TGTGCCAGCAGTTTACTGGGATTGACAGGGGCTGATGATGGCTACACCTTC
TRBJ1-1	TRBV10-2	few	TRBD1	CASRPTPQGGPFF	TGCGCCAGCAGACCGACCCCACAGGGGGGGCCTTTCTTT
TRBJ2-5	TRBV11-2	NA	TRBD2	CASSHIRGGPVKTQYF	TGTGCCAGCAGCCACATTCGGGGGGGGCCGGTAAAGACCCAGTACTTC
TRBJ2-7	TRBV18	NA	NA	CASSTAGLGEQYF	TGTGCCAGCTCAACCGCGGGACTCGGCGAGCAGTACTTC
TRBJ1-5	TRBV4-3	NA	TRBD1	CASSQDRQGAEPQHF	TGCGCCAGCAGCCAAGATAGGCAGGGGGCAGAGCCCCAGCATTTT
TRBJ2-1	TRBV6-2/TRBV6-3	NA	TRBD2	CASRAGLHYNEQFF	TGTGCCAGCAGAGCGGGACTCCACTACAATGAGCAGTTCTTC
TRBJ2-7	TRBV23-1	NA	NA	CASSQGLQGAYEQYF	TGCGCCAGCAGTCAAGGCTTACAGGGTGCCTACGAGCAGTACTTC
TRBJ1-2	TRBV19	NA	NA	CASSFRDSANYGYTF	TGTGCCAGTAGTTTTCGCGACAGCGCTAACTATGGCTACACCTTC
TRBJ2-5	TRBV20-1	NA	TRBD2	CSARVTSGQQETQYF	TGCAGTGCTAGGGTAACTAGCGGGCAACAAGAGACCCAGTACTTC
TRBJ2-5	TRBV11-2	NA	NA	CASSLAPGDVETQYF	TGTGCCAGCAGCTTAGCTCCGGGAGACGTAGAGACCCAGTACTTC
TRBJ1-1	TRBV6-1	few	NA	CATSKRHQGPEAFF	TGTGCCACCTCCAAGAGGCACCAGGGGCCTGAAGCTTTCTTT
TRBJ2-2	TRBV19	NA	TRBD2	CASSRAPLAGGTGELFF	TGTGCCAGTAGTCGGGCTCCCCTAGCGGGGGGGACCGGGGAGCTGTTTTTT
TRBJ2-3	TRBV4-3	NA	NA	CASSQGPTDTQYF	TGCGCCAGCAGCCAAGGACCCACAGATACGCAGTATTTT
TRBJ1-3	TRBV20-1	NA	TRBD1	CSARDPGTGAGNTIYF	TGCAGTGCTAGAGATCCAGGGACAGGGGCTGGAAACACCATATATTTT
TRBJ2-7	TRBV7-2	NA	TRBD2	CASSLSGRAREQYF	TGTGCCAGCAGCTTATCCGGGAGGGCCCGCGAGCAGTACTTC
TRBJ1-2	TRBV12-3/TRBV12-4	NA	NA	CASSTHLQGSNYGYTF	TGTGCCAGCAGTACCCACTTACAGGGATCCAACTATGGCTACACCTTC
TRBJ1-2	TRBV28	NA	NA	CAIGAFPANYGYTF	TGTGCCATCGGGGCTTTCCCAGCCAACTATGGCTACACCTTC
TRBJ1-4	TRBV20-1	NA	NA	CSASWASENEKLFF	TGCAGTGCTAGTTGGGCATCGGAGAATGAAAAACTGTTTTTT
TRBJ1-1	TRBV20-1	NA	NA	CSAPKSAGNTEAFF	TGCAGTGCTCCCAAAAGTGCGGGGAACACTGAAGCTTTCTTT
TRBJ2-1	TRBV7-9	NA	NA	CASRRERSEQFF	TGTGCCAGCAGAAGGGAAAGAAGTGAGCAGTTCTTC
TRBJ2-7	TRBV27	NA	NA	CASRGGGVGSYEQYF	TGTGCCAGCAGGGGGGGGGGCGTCGGCTCCTACGAGCAGTACTTC
TRBJ2-1	TRBV11-2	NA	NA	CASSSGRSYSYNEQFF	TGTGCCAGCAGCTCGGGGCGCTCCTATTCCTACAATGAGCAGTTCTTC
TRBJ2-3	TRBV12-3/TRBV12-4	NA	NA	CASSTSPPDYTDTQYF	TGTGCCAGCAGTACATCACCTCCGGACTACACAGATACGCAGTATTTT
TRBJ1-1	TRBV15	NA	NA	CATRRGSLMNTEAFF	TGTGCCACCAGAAGGGGGTCCCTCATGAACACTGAAGCTTTCTTT
TRBJ1-2	TRBV15	few	NA	CATSRELIGGGGGYTF	TGTGCCACCAGCAGAGAGTTGATAGGGGGGGGAGGAGGCTACACCTTC
TRBJ2-2	TRBV21-1	NA	NA	CASSKDAGADTGELFF	TGTGCCAGCAGCAAAGATGCAGGGGCAGATACCGGGGAGCTGTTTTTT
TRBJ2-5	TRBV6-1	NA	NA	CASSNPLAASGETQYF	TGTGCCAGCAGTAACCCCCTGGCCGCCTCCGGAGAGACCCAGTACTTC
TRBJ2-1	TRBV24-1	NA	TRBD2	CATSDPTTGLANEQFF	TGTGCCACCAGTGACCCGACGACCGGACTAGCCAATGAGCAGTTCTTC
TRBJ1-2	TRBV2	few	NA	CASSERTFSPYGYTF	TGTGCCAGCAGTGAGCGGACGTTCAGTCCCTATGGCTACACCTTC
TRBJ1-2	TRBV7-5	NA	NA	CISVSEAPGGILF	NA
TRBJ2-5	TRBV7-2	NA	NA	CASSLDPGNQETQYF	TGTGCCAGCAGCTTAGATCCGGGGAACCAAGAGACCCAGTACTTC
TRBJ2-6	TRBV30	few	NA	CASPFRTGANVLTF	TGTGCCTCCCCTTTCCGGACTGGGGCCAACGTCCTGACTTTC
TRBJ1-2	TRBV6-1	NA	NA	CASTPLAGGSANYGYTF	TGTGCCAGCACCCCCCTCGCGGGGGGCTCCGCTAACTATGGCTACACCTTC
TRBJ2-3	TRBV20-1	few	NA	CSASQHSDTQYF	TGCAGTGCCTCACAGCATTCTGATACGCAGTATTTT
TRBJ2-3	TRBV29-1	once	NA	CSVEELLDTQYF	TGCAGCGTTGAGGAGCTACTCGATACGCAGTATTTT
TRBJ2-7	TRBV10-1	NA	NA	CASSGGPRDEQYF	TGCGCCAGCAGTGGTGGGCCGCGGGACGAGCAGTACTTC
TRBJ1-2	TRBV6-1	few	NA	CASSTLALANYGYTF	TGTGCCAGCAGTACCCTGGCATTAGCTAACTATGGCTACACCTTC